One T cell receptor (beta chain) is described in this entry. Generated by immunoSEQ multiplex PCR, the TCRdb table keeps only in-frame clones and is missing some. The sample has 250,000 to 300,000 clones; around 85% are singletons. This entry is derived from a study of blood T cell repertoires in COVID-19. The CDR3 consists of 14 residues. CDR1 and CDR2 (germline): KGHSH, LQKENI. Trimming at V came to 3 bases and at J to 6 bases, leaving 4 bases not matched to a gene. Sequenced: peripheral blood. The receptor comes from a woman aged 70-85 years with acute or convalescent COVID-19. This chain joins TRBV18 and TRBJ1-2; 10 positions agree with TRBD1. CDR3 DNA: TGTGCCAGCTCACCGGGACAGGGGCCGAATGGCTACACCTTC. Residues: CASSPGQGPNGYTF.